This T cell receptor beta chain was sequenced for a study of shared clonotypes between healthy human individuals (dated by TCRdb to about 2020). About the investigation overall: The cohort included three men and two women between 18 and 49 years of age. Per donor, three plates each were used for CD4 naive and CD4 memory, two for CD8 naive, and one for CD8 memory. To estimate repertoire size and how much clonotype sharing occurs between individuals, the study deeply sequenced the blood TCR repertoires of several healthy adults. Different laboratories and diverse techniques were used to prepare libraries and sequence TCR repertoires, to increase sequencing depth and limit assay-specific biases. Between about 0.94 and 8.9 billion PBMCs per donor were obtained by leukapheresis. Broad study findings and their caveats: Sharing across several donors was observed for about 4.8% of naive CD4, less than 4% of naive CD8, about 2.3% of memory CD4, and about 0.39% of memory CD8 clonotypes. Higher generation probabilities were observed for clonotypes shared by all four sorted-subset donors than for non-shared clonotypes. Rarefaction of sorted-subset datasets indicated incomplete sequencing despite the large sequencing depth. The small number of donors limited the genetic and exposure-history diversity represented. Larger estimated clonotype richness was generally found for naive subsets than for memory subsets. Based on pairwise subsampling, the degree of clonotype sharing among donors was expected to be affected by sequencing depth. Sampling was restricted to blood, and TCR repertoires in tissue are likely to differ from TCR repertoires in blood.

The donors were healthy, HIV-negative adults with no recently reported acute infections or vaccinations. Only Caucasian adults living in Nashville, Tennessee, USA were represented among the donors. CD4+ T cells were enriched by magnetic negative selection; naive cells were then positively selected on CD45RA, and the negative fraction formed the memory subset. Blood was obtained by leukapheresis, after which PBMCs were separated by Ficoll-Histopaque density gradient centrifugation and cryopreserved in liquid nitrogen vapor phase. Analytical flow cytometry was used to check the purity and quantity of each magnetically sorted T cell population. From each sorted fraction, genomic DNA was isolated and quantified by UV absorbance on a Nanodrop 2000c. TCR CDR3 regions were amplified from genomic DNA by multiplex PCR using the deep immunoSEQ assay. Extracted genomic DNA from each cell subset was spread evenly across all wells of several immunoSEQ 96-well plates, with each plate serving as a replicate. For sorted subsets, approximately 190 ng genomic DNA, equal to about 30,000 T cell genomes, was loaded into each replicate PCR. The purified libraries were quantified using a Qubit 3.0 fluorometer, sized with a Bioanalyzer 2100, and then quantified again using the KAPA Library Quantification kit. Each immunoSEQ 96-well plate was sequenced on its own single-read 150-cycle Illumina NextSeq 550 flow cell. The authors processed their data as follows. Because only junctional sequences without quality scores were contained in the immunoSEQ output, filtering matching that applied to full-length reads could not be performed. Sequences were annotated with PyIR, a Python wrapper for IgBLAST v1.9, using IMGT germline references to assign V/J genes and CDR3. Reads were removed for weak V/J assignments (E-value above 1e-6), missing CDR3, stop codons, out-of-frame junctions, or ambiguous translated residues. V3J clonotypes were defined by identical inferred V gene, J gene, and CDR3 amino acid sequence. To compute the percentage overlap between repertoires, the number of shared unique clonotypes was divided by the size of the smaller repertoire. Richness of each repertoire was evaluated using RTK rarefaction, the Chao1 estimator, and Recon v2.1 estimates of unobserved clonotypes. Generation probabilities were computed with OLGA for all TCRbeta clonotypes obtained by the gDNA method from several donors. TCRdb mirrors the immuneACCESS table, restricted to in-frame sequences. Some clones are absent from its copies; in checked studies, under half trace to an unresolved V gene, and the reason for the others is unknown. V, J and clone size reflect that table, while D and trimming were determined from the DNA. Present in this sample are some 2,100,000 clones, roughly 95% of which were seen just once. The top ten clonotypes cover roughly 0.13% of the sample.

There are 11 amino acids in the CDR3, from cysteine to phenylalanine inclusive. Only CDR3 DNA remains: 33 bases, in frame from the first base. V loses 8 bases of germline sequence and J loses 4 bases, and the interval between the two ends is 5 bases. Reading the germline V gene (reference sequence) gives CDR1 MNHNY and CDR2 SVGAGI. Comments on this clone: This clone's antigen is unknown. Base qualities are not provided; no much larger clone lies one nucleotide away. Other DNA sequences in the sample encode the same CDR3.

Sequencing was carried out using naive CD4+ T cells sorted from blood. Interpreted using the paper, the cell subset or site label stands for: CD45RA+ positively selected. This sequence originates from a man between 18 and 35 years old in good health. This chain joins TRBV6-6 to TRBJ2-2; no D gene can be assigned with confidence. The base sequence is TGTGCCAGCCGGACCACCGGGGAGCTGTTTTTT. The translation is CASRTTGELFF.